This is a list of T cell receptor beta chains from one sample in a study of CD8+CD57+ T cells in acquired aplastic anemia. TCRdb ran MiXCR on the reads and lists one entry per CDR3 protein. Here the sample spans about 48,000 distinct CDR3 sequences, approximately 72% being singletons. Sequencing was carried out using sorted CD4+, CD8+, or CD8+CD57+ T cells (not recorded which) from PBMCs. The receptors stem from a human donor in good health, serving as a control. Both conserved end residues are part of each CDR3. A D gene is named only where the DNA matches it firmly. Rows may omit the clone size; those that give it use once, few, many or a size class.

>TRBJ1-1|TRBV29-1|once|.
CSVLPGTSHTEAFF
TGCAGCGTTTTACCCGGGACGTCGCACACTGAAGCTTTCTTT
>TRBJ1-3|TRBV19|.|.
CANLPGTHSGNTIYF
TGTGCCAACCTACCCGGGACACACTCTGGAAACACCATATATTTT
>TRBJ2-7|TRBV6-1|.|.
CASSGDRPTEQYF
TGTGCCAGCAGTGGCGACAGGCCCACTGAGCAGTACTTC
>TRBJ1-2|TRBV10-3|.|.
CAISHGTDYGYTF
TGTGCCATCAGTCATGGGACGGACTATGGCTACACCTTC
>TRBJ1-1|TRBV9|.|.
CASSAGPFYEAFF
TGTGCCAGCAGCGCTGGGCCGTTCTATGAAGCTTTCTTT
>TRBJ1-1|TRBV27|few|.
CASSLRGAEAFF
TGTGCCAGCAGTCTCAGGGGTGCCGAAGCTTTCTTT
>TRBJ2-2|TRBV24-1|medium-sized|TRBD2
CATSDLGTSGDGELFF
TGTGCCACCAGTGATCTAGGGACTAGCGGGGACGGGGAGCTGTTTTTT
>TRBJ2-7|TRBV10-2|.|.
CASSESVDGTPPYEQYF
TGCGCCAGCAGTGAGTCGGTTGATGGGACGCCCCCCTACGAGCAGTACTTC
>TRBJ2-1|TRBV7-2|.|.
CASSLARGGYNEQFF
TGTGCCAGCAGCTTAGCTAGGGGGGGCTACAATGAGCAGTTCTTC
>TRBJ2-7|TRBV10-1|.|.
CASSEGPAYEQYF
TGCGCCAGCAGTGAGGGTCCCGCCTACGAGCAGTACTTC
>TRBJ2-7|TRBV29-1|few|.
CSIATRDEQYF
TGCAGCATTGCGACCCGGGACGAGCAGTACTTC
>TRBJ2-3|TRBV2|.|.
CASRAPTADTQYF
TGTGCCAGCAGGGCCCCTACCGCAGATACGCAGTATTTT
>TRBJ2-7|TRBV7-2|few|.
CASSSVGSYEQYF
TGTGCCAGCAGCTCCGTGGGCTCCTACGAGCAGTACTTC
>TRBJ2-5|TRBV11-1|once|TRBD1
CASSSPGQGIGQETQYF
TGTGCCAGCAGCTCCCCGGGACAGGGAATCGGGCAAGAGACCCAGTACTTC
>TRBJ1-1|TRBV11-2|.|.
CASSLSPGKNTEAFF
TGTGCCAGCAGCTTAAGTCCGGGAAAGAACACTGAAGCTTTCTTT
>TRBJ2-5|TRBV7-8|.|TRBD1
CASSLTGWQETQYF
TGTGCCAGCAGCCTGACAGGGTGGCAAGAGACCCAGTACTTC
>TRBJ1-6|TRBV7-3|once|TRBD1
CASSLSGTVNSPLHF
TGTGCCAGCAGCTTATCTGGGACAGTTAATTCACCCCTCCACTTT
>TRBJ2-6|TRBV7-9|few|.
CASSPAGSGANVLTF
TGTGCCAGCAGTCCGGCGGGCTCTGGGGCCAACGTCCTGACTTTC
>TRBJ1-1|TRBV7-9|.|.
CASSLVGENTEAFF
TGTGCCAGCAGCTTAGTTGGCGAGAACACTGAAGCTTTCTTT
>TRBJ1-1|TRBV29-1|.|.
CSGIDPGRLNTEAFF
TGCAGTGGTATCGACCCGGGACGGTTGAACACTGAAGCTTTCTTT
>TRBJ2-1|TRBV11-3|many|.
CASSFGDEQFF
TGTGCCAGCAGCTTTGGTGATGAGCAGTTCTTC
>TRBJ2-5|TRBV10-3|once|TRBD1
CAISIDRALFQETQYF
TGTGCCATCAGCATAGACAGGGCCCTGTTCCAAGAGACCCAGTACTTC
>TRBJ2-5|TRBV29-1|.|.
CSVVGVAQETQYF
TGCAGCGTTGTCGGGGTGGCCCAAGAGACCCAGTACTTC
>TRBJ1-4|TRBV9|many|TRBD1
CASSQGALWGDEKLFF
TGTGCCAGCAGCCAGGGGGCGCTTTGGGGAGATGAAAAACTGTTTTTT
>TRBJ1-5|TRBV20-1|.|.
CSARDHRGHQPQHF
TGCAGTGCTAGAGATCACCGGGGGCACCAGCCCCAGCATTTT
>TRBJ1-3|TRBV25-1|once|TRBD1
CATRTQGWLSGNTIYF
TGTGCCACTAGGACACAGGGGTGGCTCTCTGGAAACACCATATATTTT
>TRBJ2-7|TRBV15|.|.
CATSSGWGDKSYEQYF
TGTGCCACCAGCAGTGGGTGGGGGGACAAATCCTACGAGCAGTACTTC
>TRBJ1-4|TRBV19|.|TRBD1
CASSISWGTGTGVNEKLFF
TGTGCCAGTAGTATTTCTTGGGGGACAGGGACAGGGGTTAATGAAAAACTGTTTTTT
>TRBJ2-1|TRBV10-1|.|TRBD2
CASSEQLAGWDEQFF
TGCGCCAGCAGTGAACAACTAGCGGGGTGGGATGAGCAGTTCTTC
>TRBJ2-1|TRBV5-4|once|.
CASSLAWGLSYNEQFF
TGTGCCAGCAGCTTGGCGTGGGGTCTCTCCTACAATGAGCAGTTCTTC
>TRBJ2-5|TRBV2|.|.
CASSPPTQETQYF
TGTGCCAGCAGCCCCCCCACCCAAGAGACCCAGTACTTC
>TRBJ1-4|TRBV7-2|.|.
CASSQPREKLFF
TGTGCCAGCAGCCAGCCCCGAGAAAAACTGTTTTTT
>TRBJ2-7|TRBV19|many|TRBD1
CASSIGPGTGTYEQYF
TGTGCCAGTAGTATAGGCCCCGGGACAGGTACCTACGAGCAGTACTTC
>TRBJ1-2|TRBV6-5|many|TRBD1
CASSSVATGQGFSYTF
TGTGCCAGCAGTTCCGTAGCGACGGGACAGGGGTTTTCTTACACCTTC
>TRBJ1-1|TRBV2|.|TRBD1
CSVVSGGANTEAFF
TGCAGTGTCGTGTCAGGGGGCGCAAACACTGAAGCTTTCTTT